The 16 T cell receptor beta chains listed next were all sequenced from one sample in a study of blood T cell repertoires in COVID-19. The data were produced by immunoSEQ multiplex PCR, yet TCRdb's version contains in-frame clones alone and is incomplete. The top ten clones hold approximately 2.4% of a sample with about 93,000 clones, roughly 87% of them seen once. The sequenced sample was peripheral blood. The receptors originated from a man over 45 with acute or convalescent COVID-19.

The genes are TRBV25-1 and TRBJ2-4, with TRBD2 matching over 12 bases. CDR1 MGHDK and CDR2 SYGVNS come from the germline V gene. Trimming took 5 bases from V and 5 from J; bases not matched to a gene: 4. The CDR3 spans 15 residues. CDR3 in amino acids: CASSTSGRQENIQYF. The CDR3 DNA reads as TGTGCCAGCAGTACTAGCGGGAGGCAGGAAAACATTCAGTACTTC. The full variable domain, rest sourced from reference TRBV25-1 and TRBJ2-4, is EADIYQTPRYLVIGTGKKITLECSQTMGHDKMYWYQQDPGMELHLIHYSYGVNSTEKGDLSSESTVSRIRTEHFPLTLESARPSHTSQYLCASSTSGRQENIQYFGAGTRLSVL.

The V call is TRBV6-5, the J call TRBJ2-1; 8 nucleotides match TRBD1. Germline CDR1 and CDR2: MNHEY and SVGAGI. CDR3 length: 14 amino acids. V was pared by 7 bases and J by 7 bases, with 9 bases of the junction left unmatched. CDR3 in amino acids: CASKRTGPQNEQFF. The CDR3 bases are TGTGCCAGCAAACGGACAGGGCCTCAGAATGAGCAGTTCTTC.

The rearrangement joins TRBV28 to TRBJ2-7; no clear D. Germline V CDR1 and CDR2: MDHEN, SYDVKM. Trimming took 5 bases from V and 3 from J, leaving 17 bases between them. The CDR3 consists of 15 residues. CDR3: CASSPVSTPIYEQYF. The CDR3 DNA reads TGTGCCAGCAGTCCCGTGTCGACTCCTATCTACGAGCAGTACTTC.

This chain links TRBV6-1 with TRBJ1-6, with TRBD1 matching over 9 bases. The CDR3 extends over 19 amino acids. Germline V gene lookup returns CDR1 MNHNS and CDR2 SASEGT. V lost 0 bases to trimming and J lost 5 bases; unmatched junction nucleotides: 11. In nucleotides, the CDR3 is TGTGCCAGCAGTGAAGCGCTTAATGTAGGGACAGGGAATAATTCACCCCTCCACTTT. It encodes CASSEALNVGTGNNSPLHF.

The chain links TRBV6-5 to TRBJ1-4; D might be TRBD1 (5 bases). The CDR3 has 14 residues. Trimming shortened V by 5 bases and J by 3 bases, and 10 bases separated the two germline ends. Per the germline V gene, CDR1 is MNHEY and CDR2 is SVGAGI. In DNA form, the CDR3 reads TGTGCCAGCAGTCAAAGGGGTTCTAATGAAAAACTGTTTTTT. Encoded protein: CASSQRGSNEKLFF.

The chain joins TRBV6-5 to TRBJ1-5, with 8 nucleotides matching TRBD1. This CDR3 is 14 amino acids long. V was pared by 6 bases and J by 5 bases, with 6 bases of the junction left unmatched. Germline V CDR1 and CDR2: MNHEY, SVGAGI. The chain's CDR3 is CASSMDRADQPQHF. CDR3 DNA: TGTGCCAGCAGCATGGACAGGGCCGATCAGCCCCAGCATTTT.

V and J are TRBV7-9 and TRBJ1-1; D gene unclear. Trimming took 5 bases from V and 4 from J, leaving 14 bases between them. This CDR3 is 14 amino acids long. Germline V gene data show CDR1 as SEHNR and CDR2 as FQNEAQ (reference sequence). For the CDR3, the DNA is TGTGCCAGCAGCGCAGAGGGTAGAGGCACTGAAGCTTTCTTT. The encoded protein is CASSAEGRGTEAFF.

The V gene is TRBV5-1, the J gene TRBJ1-1; no clear D gene. V dropped 5 bases and J dropped 6 bases, with 11 bases sitting between them. This CDR3 has 12 residues. Per the germline V gene, CDR1 is SGHRS and CDR2 is YFSETQ. CDR3 DNA: TGCGCCAGCAGTCTTCCTAGCCCTGAAGCTTTCTTT. Translated, it gives CASSLPSPEAFF.

This chain uses TRBV6-5 with TRBJ1-2; 10 bases fit TRBD1. The CDR3 loop spans 13 amino acids. The germline CDR1 and CDR2 sequences are MNHEY and SVGAGI. V lost 6 bases, J lost 4 bases, and 2 bases stayed unmatched. The DNA for the CDR3 is TGTGCCAGCAGGACAGGGGGCCCCTATGGCTACACCTTC. Protein: CASRTGGPYGYTF.

This rearrangement joins TRBV5-1 to TRBJ1-1; D is unclear. The CDR3 totals 16 residues. Germline lookup yields CDR1 SGHRS and CDR2 YFSETQ. Trimming removed 0 bases from V and 4 bases from J, with 16 bases in between. The CDR3 DNA reads as TGCGCCAGCAGCTTGGCCGGAGGGCTTGAGTTCACTGAAGCTTTCTTT. Residues: CASSLAGGLEFTEAFF.

This clone came up once. The chain employs TRBV27 and TRBJ1-3; 7 bases align to TRBD1. J was trimmed by 2 bases and V by 6 bases; bases with no gene match: 4. Germline loops: CDR1 MNHEY, CDR2 SMNVEV (reference sequence). The CDR3 covers 14 residues. The CDR3 loop is CASRLGGAGNTIYF. CDR3 in DNA: TGTGCCAGCAGGCTAGGGGGCGCTGGAAACACCATATATTTT.

This clone was detected only once. The chain has TRBV29-1 and TRBJ1-2, with 12 bases that match TRBD1. V gave up 3 bases and J gave up 4 bases; unmatched junction bases: 12. The CDR3 runs to 17 residues. Germline CDR1 SQVTM, CDR2 ANQGSEA. The CDR3 spells CSVDLGGQGAGGYGYTF. The CDR3 bases are TGCAGCGTTGACTTGGGGGGACAGGGGGCCGGCGGCTATGGCTACACCTTC.

This chain joins TRBV28 and TRBJ1-4; tentatively, D is TRBD1 (6 bases). Between the trimmed V and J ends, which lost 4 bases and 4 bases, there was a span of 16 bases. Germline CDR1 and CDR2: MDHEN and SYDVKM. CDR3 length equals 16 residues. The CDR3 coding sequence is TGTGCCAGCAGTTGGGGGCGCGAGGACCTTAATGAAAAACTGTTTTTT. Translating gives CASSWGREDLNEKLFF.

The genes are TRBV23-1 and TRBJ2-7, with D possibly TRBD2 on 6 matching bases. TRBV23-1 is designated an ORF whose function remains uncertain. The CDR3 covers 18 residues. Trimming pared 3 bases from V and 0 bases from J, leaving 21 bases between. The CDR3, as DNA: TGCGCCAGCAGTCACCCTAGGAGGGAGACTCGGTACTCCTACGAGCAGTACGTC. Protein: CASSHPRRETRYSYEQYV.

The CDR3 DNA reads as TGCGCCAGCAGCCAAGATTTAGAGGGTTCGAGTTCACCCCTCCACTTT. Translated, it gives CASSQDLEGSSSPLHF. The chain employs TRBV4-1 and TRBJ1-6; D unresolved. Per germline, CDR1 MGHRA and CDR2 YSYEKL. The CDR3 consists of 16 residues. V lost 0 bases to trimming and J lost 9 bases, with 15 bases between them.

The table lists this clone with a count of one. This rearrangement joins TRBV4-1 to TRBJ2-2; 8 bases are a match to TRBD1. Per the germline V gene, CDR1 is MGHRA and CDR2 is YSYEKL. CDR3 length: 16 residues. Trimming cost V 4 bases and J 1 base; bases outside gene matches: 5. This CDR3 reads CASSPLGTGNTGELFF. The CDR3 coding sequence is TGCGCCAGCAGCCCCCTCGGGACAGGGAACACCGGGGAGCTGTTTTTT.